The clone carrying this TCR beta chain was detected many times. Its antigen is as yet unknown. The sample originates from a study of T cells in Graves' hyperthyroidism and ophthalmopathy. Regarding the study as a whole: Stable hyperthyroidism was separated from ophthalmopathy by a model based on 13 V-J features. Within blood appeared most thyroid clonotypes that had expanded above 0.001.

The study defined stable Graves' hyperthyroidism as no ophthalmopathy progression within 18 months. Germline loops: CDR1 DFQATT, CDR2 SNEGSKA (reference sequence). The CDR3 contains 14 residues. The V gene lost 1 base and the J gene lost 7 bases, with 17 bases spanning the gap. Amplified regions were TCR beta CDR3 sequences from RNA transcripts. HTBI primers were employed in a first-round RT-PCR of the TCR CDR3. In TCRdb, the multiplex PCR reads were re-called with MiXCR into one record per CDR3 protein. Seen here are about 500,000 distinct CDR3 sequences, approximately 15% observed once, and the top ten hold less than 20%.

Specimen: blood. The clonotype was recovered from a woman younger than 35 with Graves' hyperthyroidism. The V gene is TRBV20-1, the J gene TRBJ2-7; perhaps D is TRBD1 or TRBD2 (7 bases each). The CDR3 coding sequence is TGCAGTGCTAGAGCGGAGGGGCAGGGGGGGGAGCAGTACTTC. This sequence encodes CSARAEGQGGEQYF.